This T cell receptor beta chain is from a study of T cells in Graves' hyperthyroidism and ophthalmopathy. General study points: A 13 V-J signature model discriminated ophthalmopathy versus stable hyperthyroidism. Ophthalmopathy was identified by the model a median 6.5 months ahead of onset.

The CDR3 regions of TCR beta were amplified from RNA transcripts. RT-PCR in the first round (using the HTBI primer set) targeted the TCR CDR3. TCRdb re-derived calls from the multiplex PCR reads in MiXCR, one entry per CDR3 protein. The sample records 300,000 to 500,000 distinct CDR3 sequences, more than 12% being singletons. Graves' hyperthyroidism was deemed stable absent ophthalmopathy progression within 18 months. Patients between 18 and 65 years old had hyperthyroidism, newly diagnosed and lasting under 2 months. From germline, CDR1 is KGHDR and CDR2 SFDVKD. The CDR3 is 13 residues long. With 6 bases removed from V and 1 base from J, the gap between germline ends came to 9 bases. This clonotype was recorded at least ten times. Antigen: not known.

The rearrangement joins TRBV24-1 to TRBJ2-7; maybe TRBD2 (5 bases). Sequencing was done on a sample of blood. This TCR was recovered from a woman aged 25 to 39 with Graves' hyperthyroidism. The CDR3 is CATSPAGSYEQYF. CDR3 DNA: TGTGCCACCAGTCCGGCGGGTTCCTACGAGCAGTACTTC.